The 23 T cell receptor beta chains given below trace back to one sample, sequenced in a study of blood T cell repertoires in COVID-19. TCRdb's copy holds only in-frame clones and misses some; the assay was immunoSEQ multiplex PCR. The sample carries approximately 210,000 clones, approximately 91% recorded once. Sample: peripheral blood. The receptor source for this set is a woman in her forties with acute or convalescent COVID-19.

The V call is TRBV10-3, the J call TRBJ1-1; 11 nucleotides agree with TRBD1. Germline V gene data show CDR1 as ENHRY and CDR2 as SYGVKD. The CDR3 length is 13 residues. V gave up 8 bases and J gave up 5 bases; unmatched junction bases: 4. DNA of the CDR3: TGTGCCATCGGTCGGGACAGGGGGACTGAAGCTTTCTTT. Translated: CAIGRDRGTEAFF.

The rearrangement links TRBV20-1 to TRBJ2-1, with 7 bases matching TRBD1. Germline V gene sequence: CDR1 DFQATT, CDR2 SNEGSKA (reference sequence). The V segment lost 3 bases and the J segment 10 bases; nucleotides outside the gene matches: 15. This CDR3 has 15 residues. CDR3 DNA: TGCAGTGCTAGTGGACCGGGACAGACTTTACTGGAGCAGTTCTTC. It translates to CSASGPGQTLLEQFF.

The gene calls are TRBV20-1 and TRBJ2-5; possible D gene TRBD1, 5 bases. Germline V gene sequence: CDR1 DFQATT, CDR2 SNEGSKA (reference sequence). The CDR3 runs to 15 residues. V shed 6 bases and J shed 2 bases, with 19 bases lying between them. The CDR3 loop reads CSASSTAPFQETQYF. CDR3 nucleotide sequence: TGCAGTGCCAGTTCGACAGCCCCTTTTCAAGAGACCCAGTACTTC.

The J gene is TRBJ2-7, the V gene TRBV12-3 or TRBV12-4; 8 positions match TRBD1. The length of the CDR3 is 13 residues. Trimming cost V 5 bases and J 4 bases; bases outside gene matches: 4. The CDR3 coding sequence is TGTGCCAGCAGTCCCGGGACAGGTTACGAGCAGTACGTC. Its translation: CASSPGTGYEQYV.

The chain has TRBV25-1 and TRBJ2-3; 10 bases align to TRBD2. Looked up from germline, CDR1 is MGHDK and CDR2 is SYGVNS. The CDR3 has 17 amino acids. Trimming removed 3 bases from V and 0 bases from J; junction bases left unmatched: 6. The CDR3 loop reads CASSDPTSGVSTDTQYF. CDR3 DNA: TGTGCCAGCAGTGACCCAACTAGCGGGGTTAGCACAGATACGCAGTATTTT. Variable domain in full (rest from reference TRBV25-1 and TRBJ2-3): EADIYQTPRYLVIGTGKKITLECSQTMGHDKMYWYQQDPGMELHLIHYSYGVNSTEKGDLSSESTVSRIRTEHFPLTLESARPSHTSQYLCASSDPTSGVSTDTQYFGPGTRLTVL.

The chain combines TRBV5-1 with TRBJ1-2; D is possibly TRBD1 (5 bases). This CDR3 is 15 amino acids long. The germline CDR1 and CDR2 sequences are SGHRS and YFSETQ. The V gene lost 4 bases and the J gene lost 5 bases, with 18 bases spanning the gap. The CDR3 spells CASSQSQGGGYGYTF. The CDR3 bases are TGCGCCAGCAGCCAAAGCCAGGGAGGAGGGTATGGCTACACCTTC.

The CDR3 region is CASSQGGRGEKLFF. The CDR3 nucleotides read TGCGCCAGCAGCCAAGGGGGCAGGGGTGAAAAACTGTTTTTT. The chain links TRBV4-1 to TRBJ1-4; tentatively, D is TRBD1 (6 bases). CDR1 is MGHRA, CDR2 YSYEKL, per germline. There are 14 residues in the CDR3. The ends were cut back, 1 base at V and 7 bases at J, with 10 bases in the middle.

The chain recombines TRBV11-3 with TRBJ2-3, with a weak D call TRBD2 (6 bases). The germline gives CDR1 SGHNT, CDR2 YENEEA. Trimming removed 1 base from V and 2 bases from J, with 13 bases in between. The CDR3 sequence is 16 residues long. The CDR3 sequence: CASSLGWGDPTDTQYF. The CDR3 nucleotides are TGTGCCAGCAGCTTAGGATGGGGGGACCCCACAGATACGCAGTATTTT.

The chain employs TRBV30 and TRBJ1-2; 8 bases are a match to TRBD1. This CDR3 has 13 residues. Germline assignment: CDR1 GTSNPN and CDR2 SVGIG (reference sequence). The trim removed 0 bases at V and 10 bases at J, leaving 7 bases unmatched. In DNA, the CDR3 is TGTGCCTGGAGTGTACGAGGCAGGGGGCCCTACACCTTC. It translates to CAWSVRGRGPYTF.

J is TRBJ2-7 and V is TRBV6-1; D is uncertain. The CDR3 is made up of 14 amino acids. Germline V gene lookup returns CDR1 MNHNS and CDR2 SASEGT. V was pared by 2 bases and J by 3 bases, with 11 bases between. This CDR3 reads CASSELETHYEQYV. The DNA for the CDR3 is TGTGCCAGCAGTGAACTTGAGACACACTACGAGCAGTACGTC.

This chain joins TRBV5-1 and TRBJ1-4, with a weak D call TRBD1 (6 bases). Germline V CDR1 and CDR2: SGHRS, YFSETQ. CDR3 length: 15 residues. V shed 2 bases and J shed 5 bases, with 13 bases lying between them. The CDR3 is CASSFAGQPNEKLFF. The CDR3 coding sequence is TGCGCCAGCAGCTTCGCTGGACAGCCAAATGAAAAACTGTTTTTT.

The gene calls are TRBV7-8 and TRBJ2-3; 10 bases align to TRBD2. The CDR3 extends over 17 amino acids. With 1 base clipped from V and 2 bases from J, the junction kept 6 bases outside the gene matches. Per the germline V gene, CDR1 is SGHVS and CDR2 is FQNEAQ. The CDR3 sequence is CASSLVPAGGITDTQYF. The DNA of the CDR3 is TGTGCCAGCAGCTTAGTCCCAGCGGGGGGGATCACAGATACGCAGTATTTT.

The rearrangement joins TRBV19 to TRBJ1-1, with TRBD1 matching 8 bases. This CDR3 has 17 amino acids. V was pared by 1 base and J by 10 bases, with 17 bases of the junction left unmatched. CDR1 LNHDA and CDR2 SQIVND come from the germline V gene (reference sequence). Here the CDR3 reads CASSIVEATGDIPRAFF. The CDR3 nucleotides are TGTGCCAGTAGTATAGTCGAGGCGACAGGGGATATACCTCGAGCTTTCTTT.

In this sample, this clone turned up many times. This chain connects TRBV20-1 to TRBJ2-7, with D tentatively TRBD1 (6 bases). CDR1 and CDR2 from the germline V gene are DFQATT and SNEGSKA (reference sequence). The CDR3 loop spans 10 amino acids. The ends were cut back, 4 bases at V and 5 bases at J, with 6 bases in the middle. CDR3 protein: CSATGDEQYV. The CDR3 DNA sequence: TGCAGTGCTACAGGGGACGAGCAGTACGTC.

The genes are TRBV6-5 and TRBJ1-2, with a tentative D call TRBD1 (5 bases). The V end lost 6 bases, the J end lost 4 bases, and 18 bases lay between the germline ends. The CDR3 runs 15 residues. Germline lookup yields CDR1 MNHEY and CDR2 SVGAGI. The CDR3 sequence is CASRLTAAQVYGYTF. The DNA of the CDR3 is TGTGCCAGCAGATTGACAGCCGCCCAAGTCTATGGCTACACCTTC.

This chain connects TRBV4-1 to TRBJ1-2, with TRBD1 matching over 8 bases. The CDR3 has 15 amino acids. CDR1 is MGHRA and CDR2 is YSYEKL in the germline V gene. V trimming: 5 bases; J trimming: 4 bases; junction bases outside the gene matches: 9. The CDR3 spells CASSSWTGSGYGYTF. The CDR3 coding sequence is TGCGCCAGCAGCTCCTGGACAGGGAGTGGCTATGGCTACACCTTC.

The CDR3, as DNA: TGTGCCAGCTCGGGACAGGGTTCGGGTGGCTACACCTTC. Protein: CASSGQGSGGYTF. The chain joins TRBV7-9 to TRBJ1-2, with 9 bases lining up with TRBD1. In germline, CDR1 is SEHNR, CDR2 FQNEAQ (reference sequence). The CDR3 covers 13 residues. Unmatched junction bases numbered 8, after V lost 8 bases and J lost 7 bases.

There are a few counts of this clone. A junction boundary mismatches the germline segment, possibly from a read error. Here the CDR3 reads CASGRSQVPLGFIF. The CDR3, as DNA: TGTGCCAGCGGTCGATCACAGGTTCCTCTGGGGTTTATCTTT. The rearrangement links TRBV3-1 (or the pseudogene TRBV3-2) to TRBJ1-1, with D tentatively TRBD1 (5 bases). The CDR3 length is 14 residues. CDR1 is LGHDT and CDR2 is YNNKEL in the germline V gene (reference sequence).

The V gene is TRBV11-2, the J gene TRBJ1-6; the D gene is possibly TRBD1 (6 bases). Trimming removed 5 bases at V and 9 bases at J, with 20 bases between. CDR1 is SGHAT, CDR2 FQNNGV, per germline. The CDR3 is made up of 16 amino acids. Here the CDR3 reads CASSPLARQVRSPLHF. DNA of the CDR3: TGTGCCAGCAGCCCCCTCGCCCGACAGGTGCGTTCACCCCTCCACTTT.

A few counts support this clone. The CDR3 region has the DNA TGTGCCAGCAGTGAAGCGGGGACAGGGGGTCAGCCCCAGCATTTT. Its translation: CASSEAGTGGQPQHF. V usage is TRBV6-1 and J usage is TRBJ1-5; 11 bases match TRBD1. V lost 0 bases to trimming and J lost 6 bases; unmatched junction nucleotides: 1. Germline V gives CDR1 MNHNS, CDR2 SASEGT. The CDR3 consists of 15 residues.

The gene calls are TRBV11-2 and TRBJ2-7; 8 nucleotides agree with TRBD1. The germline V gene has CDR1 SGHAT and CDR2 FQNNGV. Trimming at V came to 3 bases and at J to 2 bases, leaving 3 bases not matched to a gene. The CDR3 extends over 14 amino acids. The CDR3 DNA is TGTGCCAGCAGCTTGGGGACAGGCCCCTACGAGCAGTACGTC. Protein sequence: CASSLGTGPYEQYV.

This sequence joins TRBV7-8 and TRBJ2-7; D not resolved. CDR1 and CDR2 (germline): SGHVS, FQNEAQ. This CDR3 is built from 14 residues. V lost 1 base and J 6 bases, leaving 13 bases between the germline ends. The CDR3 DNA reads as TGTGCCAGCAGCTTAGGTTCGGCGGCTACCGAGCAGTACGTC. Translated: CASSLGSAATEQYV.

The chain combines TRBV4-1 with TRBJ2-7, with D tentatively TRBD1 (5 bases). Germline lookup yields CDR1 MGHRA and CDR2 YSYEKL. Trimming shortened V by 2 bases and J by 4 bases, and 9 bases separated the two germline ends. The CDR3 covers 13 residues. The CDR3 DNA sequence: TGCGCCAGCAGCCAAATACAGGTTTACGAGCAGTACGTC. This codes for CASSQIQVYEQYV.